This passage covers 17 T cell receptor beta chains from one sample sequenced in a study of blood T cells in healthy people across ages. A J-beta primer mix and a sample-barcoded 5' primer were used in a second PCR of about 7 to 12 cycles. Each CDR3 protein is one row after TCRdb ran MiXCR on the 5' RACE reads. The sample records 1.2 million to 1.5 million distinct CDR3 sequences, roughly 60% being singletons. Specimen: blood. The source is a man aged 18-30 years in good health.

The CDR3 protein is CASSLRIGHGYTF. CDR3 DNA sequence: TGTGCCAGCAGCTTAAGGATCGGGCATGGCTACACCTTC. The chain combines TRBV7-2 with TRBJ1-2; D remains unclear. Germline CDR1 reads SGHTA; CDR2 reads FQGNSA. Trimming shortened V by 2 bases and J by 6 bases, and 10 bases separated the two germline ends. The CDR3 contains 13 residues.

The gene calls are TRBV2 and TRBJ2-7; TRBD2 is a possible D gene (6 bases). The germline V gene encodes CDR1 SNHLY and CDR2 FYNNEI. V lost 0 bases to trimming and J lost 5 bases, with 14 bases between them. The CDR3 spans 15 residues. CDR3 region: CASSEASGVRNEQYF. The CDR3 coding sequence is TGTGCCAGCAGTGAAGCGTCGGGGGTCCGCAACGAGCAGTACTTC.

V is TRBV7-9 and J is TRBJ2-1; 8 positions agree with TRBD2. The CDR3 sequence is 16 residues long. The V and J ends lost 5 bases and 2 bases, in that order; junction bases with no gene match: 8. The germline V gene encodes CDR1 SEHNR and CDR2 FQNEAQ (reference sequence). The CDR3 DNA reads TGTGCCAGCAGCGACATCGGGGGGGCTACCTACAATGAGCAGTTCTTC. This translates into CASSDIGGATYNEQFF.

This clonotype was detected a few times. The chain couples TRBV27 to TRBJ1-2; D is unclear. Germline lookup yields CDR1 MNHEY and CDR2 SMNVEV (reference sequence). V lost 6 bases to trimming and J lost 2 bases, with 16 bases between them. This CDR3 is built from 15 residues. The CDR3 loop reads CASSLGGPWNYGYTF. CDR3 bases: TGTGCCAGCAGCTTGGGAGGACCGTGGAACTATGGCTACACCTTC.

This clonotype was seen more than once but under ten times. The CDR3 nucleotides read TGCAGCGTTGAATGGACAGGGACAAACTACGAGCAGTACTTC. Translating it yields CSVEWTGTNYEQYF. The chain employs TRBV29-1 and TRBJ2-7, with 8 bases aligning to TRBD1. CDR3 size: 14 residues. Germline V gene sequence: CDR1 SQVTM, CDR2 ANQGSEA. V lost 2 bases and J lost 3; bases outside the gene matches: 6.

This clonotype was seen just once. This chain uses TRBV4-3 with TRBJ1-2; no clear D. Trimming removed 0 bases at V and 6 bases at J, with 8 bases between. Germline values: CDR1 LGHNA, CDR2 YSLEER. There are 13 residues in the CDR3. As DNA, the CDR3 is TGCGCCAGCAGCCAAGACGGATCTGATGGCTACACCTTC. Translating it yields CASSQDGSDGYTF.

CDR3 nucleotides: TGTGCCAGCAGCTTGGACAGCGCGCACTATGGCTACACCTTC. Its translation is CASSLDSAHYGYTF. The chain uses TRBV5-6 and TRBJ1-2; D unclear. Trimming took off 0 bases at V and 3 bases at J, with 9 bases between the two ends. In germline, CDR1 is SGHDT, CDR2 YYEEEE. This CDR3 region has 14 residues.

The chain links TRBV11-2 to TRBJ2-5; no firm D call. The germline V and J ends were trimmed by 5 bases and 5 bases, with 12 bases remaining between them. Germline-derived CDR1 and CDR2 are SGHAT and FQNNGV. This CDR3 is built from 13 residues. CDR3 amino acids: CASSAPVGETQYF. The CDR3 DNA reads TGTGCCAGCAGCGCCCCCGTGGGGGAGACCCAGTACTTC.

The CDR3 region has the DNA TGCGCCAGCAGCCTTCGTGCTAGCGGGGGCCTTGAGCAGTTCTTC. The encoded protein is CASSLRASGGLEQFF. The chain uses TRBV4-1 and TRBJ2-1; TRBD2 matches at 10 bases. The V gene end was trimmed by 4 bases and the J gene end by 9 bases; junction bases not matched to a gene: 9. CDR3 length: 15 residues. Germline assignment: CDR1 MGHRA and CDR2 YSYEKL.

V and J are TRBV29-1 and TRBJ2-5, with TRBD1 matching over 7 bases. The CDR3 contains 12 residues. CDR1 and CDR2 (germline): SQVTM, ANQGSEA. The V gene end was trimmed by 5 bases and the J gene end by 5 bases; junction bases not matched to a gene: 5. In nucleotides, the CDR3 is TGCAGCGTTCGAGAGACAGGGGAGACCCAGTACTTC. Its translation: CSVRETGETQYF.

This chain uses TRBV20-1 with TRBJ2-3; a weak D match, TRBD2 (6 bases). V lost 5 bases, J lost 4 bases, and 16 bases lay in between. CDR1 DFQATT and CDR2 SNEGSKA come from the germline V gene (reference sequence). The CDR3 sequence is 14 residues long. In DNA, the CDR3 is TGCAGTGCTTACCTAGCGTCGGTGGCAGATACGCAGTATTTT. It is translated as CSAYLASVADTQYF.

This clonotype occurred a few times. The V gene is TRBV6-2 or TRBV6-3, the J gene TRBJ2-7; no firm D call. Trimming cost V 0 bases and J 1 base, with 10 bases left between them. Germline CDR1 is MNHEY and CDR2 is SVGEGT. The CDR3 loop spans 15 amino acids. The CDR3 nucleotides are TGTGCCAGCAGTTACTCGTACCGGCAATCCTACGAGCAGTACTTC. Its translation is CASSYSYRQSYEQYF.

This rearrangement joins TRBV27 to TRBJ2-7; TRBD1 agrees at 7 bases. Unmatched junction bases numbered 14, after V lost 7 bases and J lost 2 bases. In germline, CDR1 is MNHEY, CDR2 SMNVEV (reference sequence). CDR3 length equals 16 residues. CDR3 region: CASKFRSAGTAYEQYF. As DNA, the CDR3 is TGTGCCAGCAAGTTCCGGTCTGCTGGGACAGCCTACGAGCAGTACTTC.

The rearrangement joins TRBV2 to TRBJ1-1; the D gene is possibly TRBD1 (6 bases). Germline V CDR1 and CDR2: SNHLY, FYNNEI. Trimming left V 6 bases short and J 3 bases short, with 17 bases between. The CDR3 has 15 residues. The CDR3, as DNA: TGTGCCAGCAGGCAACGGGGGGGCAGATACACTGAAGCTTTCTTT. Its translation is CASRQRGGRYTEAFF.

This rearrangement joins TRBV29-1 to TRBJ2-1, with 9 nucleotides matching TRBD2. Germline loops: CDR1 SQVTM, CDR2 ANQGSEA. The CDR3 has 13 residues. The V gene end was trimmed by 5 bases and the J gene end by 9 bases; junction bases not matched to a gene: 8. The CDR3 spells CSVLSGGGGEQFF. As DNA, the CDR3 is TGCAGCGTTCTTAGCGGGGGTGGGGGTGAGCAGTTCTTC.

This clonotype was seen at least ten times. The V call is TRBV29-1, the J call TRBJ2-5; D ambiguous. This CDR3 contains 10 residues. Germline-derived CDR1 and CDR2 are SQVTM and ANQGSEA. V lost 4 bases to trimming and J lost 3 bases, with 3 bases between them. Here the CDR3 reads CSVGEETQYF. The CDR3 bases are TGCAGCGTTGGGGAAGAGACCCAGTACTTC.

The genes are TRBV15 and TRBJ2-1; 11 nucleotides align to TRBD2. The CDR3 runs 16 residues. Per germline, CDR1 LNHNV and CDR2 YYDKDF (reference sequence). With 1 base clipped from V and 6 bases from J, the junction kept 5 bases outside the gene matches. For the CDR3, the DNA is TGTGCCACCAGCAGAGGCGCCGGGACTAGCGGCAATGAGCAGTTCTTC. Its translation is CATSRGAGTSGNEQFF.